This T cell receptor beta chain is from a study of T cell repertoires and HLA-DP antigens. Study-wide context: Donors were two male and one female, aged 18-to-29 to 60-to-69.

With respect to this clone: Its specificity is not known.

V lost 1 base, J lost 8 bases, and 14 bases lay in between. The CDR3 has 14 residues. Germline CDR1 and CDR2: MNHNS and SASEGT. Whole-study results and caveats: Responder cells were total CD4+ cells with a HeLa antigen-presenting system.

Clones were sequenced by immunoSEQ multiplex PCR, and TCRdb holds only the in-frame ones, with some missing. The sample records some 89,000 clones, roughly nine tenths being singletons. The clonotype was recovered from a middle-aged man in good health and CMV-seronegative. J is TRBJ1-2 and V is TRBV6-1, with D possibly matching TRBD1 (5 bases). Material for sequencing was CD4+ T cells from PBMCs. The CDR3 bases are TGTGCCAGCAGTGAAGGGGGCGACCTCTTAGGCTACACCTTC. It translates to CASSEGGDLLGYTF.